Listed below are T cell receptor beta chains from one sample, sequenced in a study of T cell responses to AZD1222 COVID-19 vaccine. The data were produced by immunoSEQ multiplex PCR, yet TCRdb's version contains in-frame clones alone and is incomplete. This sample has 150,000 to 200,000 clones, with 80% to 95% found just once. The source was peripheral blood, collected on day 0 of AZD1222 vaccination. The receptors shown here come from an adult in good health. Each CDR3 is given with its conserved first and last residue. A D gene is named only where the DNA matches it firmly. Size tells how often a clone was seen (once, few, many) or the class of an expanded clone, and some rows leave it out.

clone size,J gene,V gene,D gene,CDR3 length,CDR3 protein,CDR3 DNA
NA,TRBJ1-1,TRBV5-1,NA,13,CASSKGEPTEAFF,TGCGCCAGCAGCAAGGGAGAACCCACTGAAGCTTTCTTT
NA,TRBJ2-1,TRBV24-1,NA,11,CATGQANEQFF,TGTGCCACCGGCCAAGCCAATGAGCAGTTCTTC
NA,TRBJ2-1,TRBV4-2,TRBD2,18,CASSQADGLAGGTGEQFF,TGTGCCAGCAGCCAAGCCGACGGGCTAGCGGGAGGGACTGGTGAGCAGTTCTTC
NA,TRBJ2-3,TRBV6-5,NA,13,CASSTGNADTQYF,TGTGCCAGCAGTACCGGGAACGCAGATACGCAGTATTTT
NA,TRBJ2-7,TRBV24-1,NA,14,CATISGRFTYEQYF,TGTGCCACCATATCAGGTAGGTTTACCTACGAGCAGTACTTC
NA,TRBJ1-3,TRBV6-2/TRBV6-3,NA,14,CASSYNEVQNTIYF,TGTGCCAGCAGTTACAATGAGGTGCAAAACACCATATATTTT
NA,TRBJ1-1,TRBV5-5,NA,14,CASSLGTASYQAFF,TGTGCCAGCAGCTTGGGGACAGCTTCCTACCAAGCTTTCTTT
once,TRBJ2-7,TRBV6-5,NA,11,CASNRVYEQYF,TGTGCCAGCAACCGGGTCTACGAGCAGTACTTC
NA,TRBJ2-1,TRBV2,NA,14,CASGETSSYNEQFF,TGTGCCAGCGGGGAAACCTCTTCCTACAATGAGCAGTTCTTC
NA,TRBJ2-5,TRBV5-1,TRBD1,14,CASRNVTGRQTQYF,TGCGCCAGCAGAAACGTGACAGGGCGCCAGACCCAGTACTTC
NA,TRBJ2-1,TRBV3-1/TRBV3-2,NA,12,CASSGSQNEQFF,TGTGCCAGCAGCGGGTCCCAAAATGAGCAGTTCTTC
NA,TRBJ2-7,TRBV7-2,TRBD2,14,CASSLPGLSYEQYF,TGTGCCAGCAGCTTACCGGGACTAAGCTACGAGCAGTACTTC
NA,TRBJ1-3,TRBV23-1,NA,16,CASSQSKTGECNTIYF,TGCGCCAGCAGTCAATCGAAAACGGGGGAATGTAACACCATATATTTT
NA,TRBJ1-2,TRBV5-1,NA,12,CASSPRDYGYTF,TGCGCCAGCAGCCCGAGGGACTATGGCTACACCTTC
NA,TRBJ1-6,TRBV18,NA,14,CASSLGNGGSPLHF,TGTGCCAGCTCCCTTGGCAATGGTGGTTCACCCCTCCACTTT
NA,TRBJ2-7,TRBV12-3/TRBV12-4,NA,13,CASSRRDGYEQYF,TGTGCCAGCAGCCGCCGGGACGGCTACGAGCAGTACTTC
NA,TRBJ1-1,TRBV30,NA,14,CAWSATGFGTEAFF,TGTGCCTGGAGTGCGACAGGTTTTGGGACTGAAGCTTTCTTT
NA,TRBJ1-1,TRBV7-2,NA,14,CASSAQGSGNEAFF,TGTGCCAGCAGCGCACAGGGATCTGGCAATGAAGCTTTCTTT
few,TRBJ1-2,TRBV5-4,NA,12,CASSLTVHGYTF,TGTGCCAGCAGCTTGACAGTCCATGGCTACACCTTC
NA,TRBJ2-1,TRBV19,TRBD1,17,CASSIRTGGINYNEQFF,TGTGCCAGTAGTATCAGGACAGGGGGGATAAACTACAATGAGCAGTTCTTC
NA,TRBJ2-7,TRBV5-8,TRBD1,16,CASSFSPGQGLYEQYF,TGTGCCAGCAGCTTTTCCCCGGGACAGGGCCTTTACGAGCAGTACTTC
once,TRBJ1-5,TRBV19,NA,16,CASKQAGGQGNQPQHF,TGTGCCAGCAAACAAGCGGGTGGGCAGGGGAATCAGCCCCAGCATTTT
NA,TRBJ1-6,TRBV19,NA,13,CASGAVDGSPLHF,TGTGCCAGTGGAGCAGTCGATGGTTCACCCCTCCACTTT
NA,TRBJ1-1,TRBV7-8,NA,15,CASSAGAGRYTEAFF,TGTGCCAGCAGCGCGGGGGCAGGGAGGTACACTGAAGCTTTCTTT
NA,TRBJ1-2,TRBV6-5,TRBD1,13,CASSRGQAEGYTF,TGTGCCAGCAGTCGGGGACAGGCAGAGGGCTACACCTTC
NA,TRBJ1-2,TRBV6-5,NA,14,CASTSPTVNYGYTF,TGTGCCAGCACCTCCCCCACGGTTAACTATGGCTACACCTTC
NA,TRBJ2-2,TRBV18,NA,13,CASSPPNPGELFF,TGTGCCAGCTCACCACCTAACCCCGGGGAGCTGTTTTTT
NA,TRBJ2-7,TRBV6-5,TRBD2,16,CASSYSGLGNSYEQYF,TGTGCCAGCAGTTACTCGGGACTAGGAAACTCCTACGAGCAGTACTTC
NA,TRBJ2-3,TRBV11-2,TRBD2,16,CASSFTASGGTDTQYF,TGTGCCAGCAGCTTCACAGCGAGCGGGGGCACAGATACGCAGTATTTT
NA,TRBJ2-5,TRBV10-3,TRBD2,13,CAISSGTKETQYF,TGTGCCATCTCTAGCGGGACCAAAGAGACCCAGTACTTC
once,TRBJ2-5,TRBV4-1,NA,15,CASSQEDRYQETQYF,TGCGCCAGCAGCCAGGAAGACAGGTACCAAGAGACCCAGTACTTC
NA,TRBJ1-3,TRBV6-5,NA,15,CASSYTGHSGNTIYF,TGTGCCAGCAGTTACACAGGGCACTCTGGAAACACCATATATTTT
NA,TRBJ1-1,TRBV11-3,NA,13,CASSLSGNTEAFF,TGTGCCAGCAGCCTTTCAGGTAACACTGAAGCTTTCTTT
NA,TRBJ1-3,TRBV7-8,NA,17,CASSPMGQPRSGNTIYF,TGTGCCAGCAGCCCCATGGGGCAGCCGCGATCTGGAAACACCATATATTTT
NA,TRBJ1-5,TRBV15,NA,13,CATSGGAAKPQHF,TGTGCCACCAGCGGGGGGGCGGCTAAGCCCCAGCATTTT
once,TRBJ2-2,TRBV11-3,TRBD2,17,CASSSGLAGGRTGELFF,TGTGCCAGCAGCTCGGGACTAGCGGGAGGAAGGACCGGGGAGCTGTTTTTT
NA,TRBJ2-3,TRBV6-5,TRBD2,16,CASSYALAVSTDTQYF,TGTGCCAGCAGTTACGCTCTAGCGGTTAGCACAGATACGCAGTATTTT
once,TRBJ2-1,TRBV27,NA,13,CASSGSSYNEQFF,TGTGCCAGCAGTGGGAGCTCCTACAATGAGCAGTTCTTC
NA,TRBJ2-7,TRBV18,TRBD1,15,CASSPNPTGSYEQYF,TGTGCCAGCTCACCGAACCCGACAGGGTCCTACGAGCAGTACTTC
NA,TRBJ2-3,TRBV5-1,NA,13,CASSLEVADTQYF,TGCGCCAGCAGCTTGGAGGTGGCAGATACGCAGTATTTT
few,TRBJ1-1,TRBV7-2,NA,14,CASSFGHANTEAFF,TGTGCCAGCAGCTTTGGACACGCGAACACTGAAGCTTTCTTT
NA,TRBJ1-4,TRBV30,NA,14,CAWSTVGRFEKLFF,TGTGCCTGGAGTACGGTGGGTCGGTTTGAAAAACTGTTTTTT
NA,TRBJ2-7,TRBV6-5,NA,13,CASSPGRNYEQYF,TGTGCCAGCAGTCCAGGACGGAACTACGAGCAGTACTTC
NA,TRBJ1-1,TRBV4-1,TRBD1,15,CASSLRTGINTEAFF,TGCGCCAGCAGCCTAAGGACAGGTATTAACACTGAAGCTTTCTTT
NA,TRBJ2-3,TRBV4-1,NA,14,CASSQAQREDTQYF,TGCGCCAGCAGCCAAGCCCAACGGGAAGATACGCAGTATTTT
NA,TRBJ2-2,TRBV29-1,NA,15,CSSGGGPAGTGELFF,TGCAGCTCTGGGGGGGGCCCCGCGGGGACCGGGGAGCTGTTTTTT
NA,TRBJ2-5,TRBV12-5,TRBD2,15,CASGLSRGKGETQYF,TGTGCTAGTGGTTTGTCGCGGGGGAAGGGTGAGACCCAGTACTTC
NA,TRBJ1-2,TRBV7-9,NA,12,CASSSQGYGYTF,TGTGCCAGCAGCTCACAGGGCTATGGCTACACCTTC
NA,TRBJ2-7,TRBV5-1,NA,14,CASSLNAGTYEQYF,TGCGCCAGCAGCTTGAACGCAGGGACCTACGAGCAGTACTTC
NA,TRBJ1-2,TRBV3-1/TRBV3-2,NA,15,CASSQDGAGYYGYTF,TGTGCCAGCAGCCAAGATGGGGCGGGCTACTATGGCTACACCTTC
NA,TRBJ2-7,TRBV7-7,NA,15,CASSLGLGTSYEQYF,TGTGCCAGCAGCTTAGGTCTAGGGACGTCGTACGAGCAGTACTTC
once,TRBJ2-7,TRBV4-1,NA,15,CASSQVGRAPYEQYF,TGCGCCAGCAGCCAAGTGGGCAGGGCTCCCTACGAGCAGTACTTC
once,TRBJ2-6,TRBV5-1,NA,16,CASSLGHTSGANVLTF,TGCGCCAGCAGCTTGGGACACACTTCTGGGGCCAACGTCCTGACTTTC
NA,TRBJ2-3,TRBV7-9,TRBD2,15,CASSLLAGETDTQYF,TGTGCCAGCAGCTTACTAGCGGGAGAGACAGATACGCAGTATTTT
NA,TRBJ1-1,TRBV6-1,NA,14,CASSEDVGDTEAFF,TGTGCCAGCAGTGAAGACGTAGGAGACACTGAAGCTTTCTTT
NA,TRBJ2-7,TRBV18,NA,14,CASSRDEGSYEQYF,TGTGCCAGCTCACGGGACGAGGGGTCCTACGAGCAGTACTTC
NA,TRBJ1-3,TRBV6-5,NA,16,CASSYGPMISGNTIYF,TGTGCCAGCAGTTACGGGCCGATGATTTCTGGAAACACCATATATTTT
NA,TRBJ1-3,TRBV3-1/TRBV3-2,TRBD1,13,CASSQVQGLAIYF,TGTGCCAGCAGCCAAGTACAGGGGTTAGCCATATATTTT
NA,TRBJ2-7,TRBV15,TRBD2,15,CATSPATRAAGGLNF,TGTGCCACCAGCCCCGCGACCCGAGCAGCGGGAGGGCTGAACTTC
few,TRBJ1-1,TRBV5-8,NA,15,CASSLLGGANTEAFF,TGTGCCAGCAGCTTGCTCGGGGGAGCGAACACTGAAGCTTTCTTT